The clone carrying this T cell receptor (beta chain) was seen at least ten times. Its antigen is currently unknown. This record belongs to a study of T-cell reconstitution after alpha-beta-depleted transplantation in children. The CDR3 totals 19 residues. Looked up from germline, CDR1 is KGHSH and CDR2 is LQKENI. V was shortened by 0 bases and J by 0 bases, with 18 bases between the two germline ends. Study-wide results and caveats: At one year after transplant, newly produced T cells mostly accounted for T-cell counts and diversity.

Preparation of the TCRbeta library involved a method that used unique molecular identifiers. One entry per CDR3 protein results from TCRdb running MiXCR on the PCR reads. The profile shows about 78,000 distinct CDR3 sequences, 13% to 15% of them singletons. This sample comprised PBMCs, mostly from graft donor cells, obtained 180 days after TCRalphabeta/CD19-depleted stem cell transplant. The chain is built from TRBV18 and TRBJ2-1; D unclear. The receptor's source is a male patient under 10 years old who had a stem cell transplant for acute lymphoblastic leukemia, so the T cells may come from the graft donor. The DNA of the CDR3 is TGTGCCAGCTCACCACCGATAACAGCTTTTAGGAGCTCCTACAATGAGCAGTTCTTC. Encoded protein: CASSPPITAFRSSYNEQFF.